This TCR beta chain was identified in a study of control samples from healthy donors and cancer patients. The CDR3 is 15 residues long. Germline assignment: CDR1 SGHKS and CDR2 YYEKEE (reference sequence). V lost 3 bases, J lost 1 base, and 13 bases lay in between. The repertoire was sequenced with immunoSEQ multiplex PCR; TCRdb's copy has only in-frame clones and lacks some. The profile shows some 11,000 clones, roughly 95% of them singletons. Sequencing was performed on PBMCs. The receptor comes from a man in his 70s with head and neck cancer. The chain is built from TRBV5-5 and TRBJ1-1, with a weak D call TRBD1 (5 bases). This CDR3 is CASSWDGRTNTEAFF. CDR3 nucleotides: TGTGCCAGCAGCTGGGACGGCAGGACGAACACTGAAGCTTTCTTT.